The entry below describes one T cell receptor (beta chain). This CDR3 has 23 amino acids. With 0 bases clipped from V and 7 bases from J, the junction kept 24 bases outside the gene matches. CDR1 and CDR2 (germline): SGDLS, YYNGEE. This entry is derived from a study of blood T cell repertoires in COVID-19. Study as a whole: PBMCs, B-cell-depleted T cells, or T cells provided the cDNA or gDNA that made up the material.

Original data processing: Scientists estimated how many nucleated cells there were by amplifying reference gene primers. Generated by immunoSEQ multiplex PCR, the TCRdb table keeps only in-frame clones and is missing some. That table gives V, J and clone size, and the DNA gave D and trimming. The sample lists some 260,000 clones; approximately 88% were seen once. Seattle patients were enrolled while actively infected and followed longitudinally. The sequence was obtained from a woman in her 70s with COVID-19, enrolled during active disease. This chain links TRBV9 with TRBJ2-1; 14 bases line up with TRBD2. Sequenced sample: peripheral blood. The CDR3 nucleotides read TGTGCCAGCAGCGTAGAACCAGGGGCAGAAGGACTAGCGGGGGGCCTACTGGAGAATGAGCAGTTCTTC. Translation gives CASSVEPGAEGLAGGLLENEQFF.